A selection of T cell receptor beta chains follows, all from one sample in a study of immune evolution from preneoplasia to lung adenocarcinoma. Sequencing was performed with immunoSEQ multiplex PCR; in TCRdb, only in-frame clones are kept and a portion is missing. The sample lists fewer than 8,000 clones, 83% occurring once. The specimen was FFPE minimally invasive lung adenocarcinoma tissue. The receptors stem from a person aged 70 to 85 with lung adenocarcinoma. CDR3s include the opening cysteine and the closing phenylalanine or tryptophan. A D gene is named only where the DNA matches it firmly. Size values are once, few and many counts, or a class for expanded clones, and some rows have none.

D gene: TRBD1
J gene: TRBJ2-5
V gene: TRBV18
clone size: -
CDR3 DNA: TGTGCCAGCTCACCAGGACAGGGCCAAGAGACCCAGTACTTC
CDR3 protein: CASSPGQGQETQYF

D gene: -
J gene: TRBJ2-1
V gene: TRBV9
clone size: -
CDR3 DNA: TGTGCCAGCAGCGTGTTTTTAGGTGAGCAGTTCTTC
CDR3 protein: CASSVFLGEQFF

D gene: -
J gene: TRBJ1-4
V gene: TRBV30
clone size: -
CDR3 DNA: TGTGCCGGTTTGACAGCACCTAATGAAAAACTGTTTTTT
CDR3 protein: CAGLTAPNEKLFF

D gene: -
J gene: TRBJ1-2
V gene: TRBV7-2
clone size: -
CDR3 DNA: TGTGCCAGCAGCTTAACTTACAGACTAACTAACTATGGCTACACCTTC
CDR3 protein: CASSLTYRLTNYGYTF

D gene: -
J gene: TRBJ2-5
V gene: TRBV7-9
clone size: -
CDR3 DNA: TGTGCCAGCAGCTTTGGGAACCCCCAAGAGACCCAGTACTTC
CDR3 protein: CASSFGNPQETQYF

D gene: -
J gene: TRBJ2-2
V gene: TRBV11-2
clone size: few
CDR3 DNA: TGTGCCAGCAGTCAGGGACGAGCCGGGGAGCTGTTTTTT
CDR3 protein: CASSQGRAGELFF

D gene: -
J gene: TRBJ2-3
V gene: TRBV10-3
clone size: -
CDR3 DNA: TGTGCCATCAGTGCGACGGGCACAGATACGCAGTATTTT
CDR3 protein: CAISATGTDTQYF

D gene: TRBD1
J gene: TRBJ1-2
V gene: TRBV18
clone size: -
CDR3 DNA: TGTGCCAGCTCACCCAATCCCCTCGCGGTCGCCAGGGGGAAGTATGGCTACACCTTC
CDR3 protein: CASSPNPLAVARGKYGYTF

D gene: TRBD2
J gene: TRBJ2-3
V gene: TRBV5-1
clone size: -
CDR3 DNA: TGCGCCAGCAGCTTCGCGGCGGGAGCGGATACGCAGTATTTT
CDR3 protein: CASSFAAGADTQYF

D gene: -
J gene: TRBJ2-7
V gene: TRBV29-1
clone size: -
CDR3 DNA: TGCAGCGCCAGAACAGGGATCCAGGGGTCCTACGAGCAGTACTTC
CDR3 protein: CSARTGIQGSYEQYF

D gene: -
J gene: TRBJ2-7
V gene: TRBV29-1
clone size: -
CDR3 DNA: TGCAGCGCTTACTCTACCTCCTACGAGCAGTACTTC
CDR3 protein: CSAYSTSYEQYF

D gene: -
J gene: TRBJ2-7
V gene: TRBV9
clone size: -
CDR3 DNA: TGTGCCAGCAGCGTAGCTTGGGGGCCGCGGTACGAGCAGTACTTC
CDR3 protein: CASSVAWGPRYEQYF

D gene: -
J gene: TRBJ1-1
V gene: TRBV11-3
clone size: -
CDR3 DNA: TGTGCCAGCAGCCCAGATGCGAGTAAGGAAGCTTTCTTT
CDR3 protein: CASSPDASKEAFF

D gene: -
J gene: TRBJ2-5
V gene: TRBV7-2
clone size: -
CDR3 DNA: TGTGCCAGCAGCTTAGCGGGGGGTAGCTGGGAGACCCAGTACTTC
CDR3 protein: CASSLAGGSWETQYF

D gene: TRBD1
J gene: TRBJ2-5
V gene: TRBV27
clone size: -
CDR3 DNA: TGTGCCAGCAGTTTCGGGACAGAAGGGGCCCAGTACTTC
CDR3 protein: CASSFGTEGAQYF

D gene: -
J gene: TRBJ2-5
V gene: TRBV7-6
clone size: -
CDR3 DNA: TGTGCCAGCAGCCGCGGGCCAACTCCACCAGAGACCCAGTACTTC
CDR3 protein: CASSRGPTPPETQYF

D gene: -
J gene: TRBJ1-1
V gene: TRBV2
clone size: once
CDR3 DNA: TGTGCCAGCGCAGGGGACACCGGTAAAGCTTTCTTT
CDR3 protein: CASAGDTGKAFF

D gene: -
J gene: TRBJ2-3
V gene: TRBV30
clone size: -
CDR3 DNA: TGTGCCTGGAACCAACGGACACGGGGGCCAGATACGCAGTATTTT
CDR3 protein: CAWNQRTRGPDTQYF

D gene: -
J gene: TRBJ2-3
V gene: TRBV4-2
clone size: -
CDR3 DNA: TGTGCCAGCAGCCCAAAGGGGGGGGCGCAAAGCACAGATACGCAGTATTTT
CDR3 protein: CASSPKGGAQSTDTQYF

D gene: -
J gene: TRBJ1-3
V gene: TRBV7-2
clone size: few
CDR3 DNA: TGTGCCAGCAGCCAATACAGCTCTGGAAACACCATATATTTT
CDR3 protein: CASSQYSSGNTIYF

D gene: -
J gene: TRBJ1-6
V gene: TRBV12-5
clone size: -
CDR3 DNA: TGTTCCGACAAAGAGGGATATTCACCCCTCCACTTT
CDR3 protein: CSDKEGYSPLHF

D gene: -
J gene: TRBJ1-1
V gene: TRBV18
clone size: -
CDR3 DNA: TGTGCCAGCTCACGGGTACAGGGTGAAACTGAAGCTTTCTTT
CDR3 protein: CASSRVQGETEAFF